Presented here are 8 T cell receptor beta chains from one specimen sequenced in a study of blood T cells in healthy people across ages. With a J-beta primer mix and a sample-barcoded 5' primer, a second PCR ran about 7 to 12 cycles. TCRdb re-analysed the 5' RACE reads in MiXCR, keeping a single row per CDR3 protein. The sample carries about 650,000 distinct CDR3 sequences, more than 45% recorded once. Sequenced input: blood. All receptors come from a woman older than 75 in good health.

The gene calls are TRBV20-1 and TRBJ2-3, with 8 bases that match TRBD2. Losses at the gene ends were 3 bases for V and 5 bases for J; bases not matched to a gene: 4. Germline CDR1 and CDR2: DFQATT and SNEGSKA (reference sequence). CDR3 length equals 13 residues. The CDR3 sequence is CSARASGGDTQYF. In DNA form, the CDR3 reads TGCAGTGCTAGGGCGAGCGGGGGAGATACGCAGTATTTT.

About this clonotype: The junction does not match germline at one end; this may be a read error. The chain couples TRBV10-1 to TRBJ2-1; D unresolved. Germline V gene lookup returns CDR1 WNHNN and CDR2 SYGVQD (reference sequence). The CDR3 covers 16 residues. The CDR3 DNA reads as TGCGCCATCAGTGACGCTCTGCAGATTTCCTACAATGAGCAGTTCTTC. It encodes CAISDALQISYNEQFF.

The chain employs TRBV6-5 and TRBJ1-1, with D hard to call. Trimming took off 0 bases at V and 7 bases at J, with 9 bases between the two ends. The CDR3 extends over 13 amino acids. CDR1 and CDR2 from the germline V gene are MNHEY and SVGAGI. The chain's CDR3 is CASSYSTRNEAFF. CDR3 nucleotide sequence: TGTGCCAGCAGTTACTCTACCCGAAATGAAGCTTTCTTT.

As for this clonotype: This CDR3 fails to terminate in the conserved phenylalanine or tryptophan, so it likely reflects a read error. The rearrangement links TRBV2 to TRBJ2-5; TRBD1 or TRBD2 may be the D gene (5 bases each). Trimming took off 9 bases at V and 3 bases at J, with 17 bases between the two ends. The CDR3 is 14 residues long. Germline CDR1 is SNHLY and CDR2 is FYNNEI. CDR3 sequence reads: CARRARVLKETQYL. The CDR3 DNA reads as TGTGCCAGGAGGGCCAGGGTGCTAAAAGAGACCCAGTACTTG.

On this clonotype itself: With a much larger clone just one base away, this may be a read error. The chain employs TRBV12-3 or TRBV12-4 and TRBJ2-4; D is ambiguous. The end of the DNA aligns better with TRBJ2-7, so the J call may be wrong. The CDR3 covers 11 residues. The CDR3, as DNA: TGTACCAGCAGTGACGGCTCCGAGCAGTACTTC. Translating gives CTSSDGSEQYF.

This clonotype has a count of ten or more. This chain joins TRBV12-3 or TRBV12-4 and TRBJ2-3, with 7 positions matching TRBD2. CDR3 length equals 14 residues. The ends lost 7 bases at V and 6 bases at J; junction bases unmatched: 10. In DNA, the CDR3 is TGTGCCAGCACCCGGGACTACCAAGAGGATACGCAGTATTTT. Residues: CASTRDYQEDTQYF.

In its sample, this clonotype was seen a few times. The V call is TRBV27, the J call TRBJ2-2; 9 bases agree with TRBD1. The V and J ends lost 4 bases and 7 bases, in that order; junction bases with no gene match: 4. The CDR3 runs 14 residues. CDR1 MNHEY and CDR2 SMNVEV come from the germline V gene (reference sequence). Written as DNA, the CDR3 is TGTGCCAGCAGTTATGGGACAGGGTACGGGGAGCTGTTTTTT. This encodes CASSYGTGYGELFF.

About this clonotype itself: One end of the junction does not line up with germline, which may come from a read error. This chain connects TRBV2 to TRBJ2-5; no reliable D call. Germline V lookup: CDR1 SNHLY, CDR2 FYNNEI. This CDR3 contains 11 residues. The CDR3 reads CTSSEEETQYF. The CDR3 DNA sequence: TGTACCAGCAGTGAGGAAGAGACCCAGTACTTC. Full variable domain (missing parts from reference TRBV2 and TRBJ2-5): EPEVTQTPSHQVTQMGQEVILRCVPISNHLYFYWYRQILGQKVEFLVSFYNNEISEKSEIFDDQFSVERPDGSNFTLKIRSTKLEDSAMYFCTSSEEETQYFGPGTRLLVL.